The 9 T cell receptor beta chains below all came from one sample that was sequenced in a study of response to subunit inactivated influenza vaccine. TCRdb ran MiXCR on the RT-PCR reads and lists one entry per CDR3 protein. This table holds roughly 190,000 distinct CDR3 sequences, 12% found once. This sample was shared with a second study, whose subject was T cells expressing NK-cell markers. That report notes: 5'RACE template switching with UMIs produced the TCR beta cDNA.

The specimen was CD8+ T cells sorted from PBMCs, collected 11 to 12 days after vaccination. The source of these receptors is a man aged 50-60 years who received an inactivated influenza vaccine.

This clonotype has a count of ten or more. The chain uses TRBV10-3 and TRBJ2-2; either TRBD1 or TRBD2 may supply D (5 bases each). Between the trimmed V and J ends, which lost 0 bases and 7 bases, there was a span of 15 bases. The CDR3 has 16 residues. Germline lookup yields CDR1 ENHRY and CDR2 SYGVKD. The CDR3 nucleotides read TGTGCCATCAGTGAGTCGGGACGGGGAGATGGCGGGGAGCTGTTTTTT. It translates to CAISESGRGDGGELFF.

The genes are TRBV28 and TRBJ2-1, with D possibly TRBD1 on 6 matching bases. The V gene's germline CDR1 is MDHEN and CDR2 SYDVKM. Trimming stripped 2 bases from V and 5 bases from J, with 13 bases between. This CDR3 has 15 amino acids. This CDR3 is CASSLGGHFNNEQFF. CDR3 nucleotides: TGTGCCAGCAGTTTAGGGGGACACTTTAACAATGAGCAGTTCTTC.

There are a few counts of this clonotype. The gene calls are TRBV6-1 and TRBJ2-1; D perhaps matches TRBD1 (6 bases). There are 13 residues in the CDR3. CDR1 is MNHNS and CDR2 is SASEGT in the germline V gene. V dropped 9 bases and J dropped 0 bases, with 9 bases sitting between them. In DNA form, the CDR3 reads TGTGCCAGTCGACAGGTCTCCTACAATGAGCAGTTCTTC. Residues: CASRQVSYNEQFF.

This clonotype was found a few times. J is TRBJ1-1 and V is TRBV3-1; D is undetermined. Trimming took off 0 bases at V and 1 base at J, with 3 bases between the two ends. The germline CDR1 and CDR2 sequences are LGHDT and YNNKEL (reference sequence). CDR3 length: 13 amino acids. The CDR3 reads CASSQDWNTEAFF. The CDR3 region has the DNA TGTGCCAGCAGCCAAGATTGGAACACTGAAGCTTTCTTT. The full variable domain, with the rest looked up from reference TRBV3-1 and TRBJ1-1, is DTAVSQTPKYLVTQMGNDKSIKCEQNLGHDTMYWYKQDSKKFLKIMFSYNNKELIINETVPNRFSPKSPDKAHLNLHINSLELGDSAVYFCASSQDWNTEAFFGQGTRLTVV.

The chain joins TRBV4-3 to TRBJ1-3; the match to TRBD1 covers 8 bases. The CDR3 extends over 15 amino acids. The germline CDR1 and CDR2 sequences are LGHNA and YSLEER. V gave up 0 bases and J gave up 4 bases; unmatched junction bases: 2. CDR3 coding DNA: TGCGCCAGCAGCCAAGACAGGGGGCTCGGAAACACCATATATTTT. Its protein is CASSQDRGLGNTIYF.

In nucleotides, the CDR3 is TGTGCCAGCAGCTTGGTGGGGACTGCCAAAGAGACCCAGTACTTC. Protein sequence: CASSLVGTAKETQYF. The chain uses TRBV5-5 and TRBJ2-5, with D possibly being TRBD2 (6 bases). This CDR3 spans 15 amino acids. Deletions cut 0 bases from V and 3 bases from J, with 12 bases between. Germline CDR1 and CDR2: SGHKS and YYEKEE (reference sequence).

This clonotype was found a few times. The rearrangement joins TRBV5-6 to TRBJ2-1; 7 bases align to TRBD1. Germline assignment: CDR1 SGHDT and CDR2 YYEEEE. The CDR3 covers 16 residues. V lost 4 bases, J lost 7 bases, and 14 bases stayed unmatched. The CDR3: CASSDGQVKAPNEQFF. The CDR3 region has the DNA TGTGCCAGCAGCGATGGACAGGTCAAAGCCCCTAATGAGCAGTTCTTC.

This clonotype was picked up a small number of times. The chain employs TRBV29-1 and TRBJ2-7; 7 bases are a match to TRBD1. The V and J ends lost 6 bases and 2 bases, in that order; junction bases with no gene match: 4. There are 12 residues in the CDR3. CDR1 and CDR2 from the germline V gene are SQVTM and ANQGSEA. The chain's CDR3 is CSVKGQTYEQYF. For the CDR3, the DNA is TGCAGCGTCAAGGGACAGACCTACGAGCAGTACTTC.

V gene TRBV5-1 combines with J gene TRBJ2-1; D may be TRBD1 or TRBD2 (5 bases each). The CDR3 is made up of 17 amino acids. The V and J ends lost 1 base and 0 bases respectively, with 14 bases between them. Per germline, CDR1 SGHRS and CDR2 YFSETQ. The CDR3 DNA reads TGCGCCAGCAGCTTGAAGGGGACCTTAAGCTCCTACAATGAGCAGTTCTTC. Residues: CASSLKGTLSSYNEQFF.